This T cell receptor (beta chain) emerged from a study of cytomegalovirus exposure and HLA in healthy donors. Comments on this clone: The antigen is undetermined.

Amplification used 60 Vbeta primers and 13 Jbeta primers. Method: immunoSEQ multiplex PCR; TCRdb's copy keeps in-frame clones and lacks some. The data contain about 82,000 clones, about 9.4% of them singletons. Whole-study results and caveats: CMV serostatus alone was available as immune exposure information.

This CDR3 contains 16 residues. CDR1 SEHNR and CDR2 FQNEAQ come from the germline V gene (reference sequence). Trimming shortened V by 3 bases and J by 0 bases, and 14 bases separated the two germline ends. The clonotype comes from a man in his 60s in good health and CMV-seropositive. The chain has TRBV7-9 and TRBJ1-1; the D gene is possibly TRBD1 (5 bases). Material: PBMCs. This chain's CDR3 is CASSFPRGGMNTEAFF. In DNA, the CDR3 is TGTGCCAGCAGCTTCCCGCGGGGGGGAATGAACACTGAAGCTTTCTTT.